This T cell receptor beta chain came from a study of T cell changes during pregnancy in multiple sclerosis. Sequencing was performed with immunoSEQ multiplex PCR; in TCRdb, only in-frame clones are kept and a portion is missing. The sample yields roughly 29,000 clones, about nine tenths seen once. The clonotype comes from a female donor with multiple sclerosis, enrolled in a pregnancy study. The sample here was CD8+ T cells from peripheral blood mononuclear cells, taken after pregnancy.

The DNA for the CDR3 is TGCGCCAGCAGCCAAAATACCCAGCAGGGTGGCTACACCTTC. This encodes CASSQNTQQGGYTF. The rearrangement links TRBV4-3 to TRBJ1-2; possible D gene TRBD1, 5 bases. There are 14 residues in the CDR3. V shed 2 bases and J shed 7 bases, with 14 bases lying between them. In germline, CDR1 is LGHNA, CDR2 YSLEER.